One sample yielded the 15 T cell receptor beta chains listed below, sequenced in a study of T cell responses to AZD1222 COVID-19 vaccine. Sequencing was performed with immunoSEQ multiplex PCR; in TCRdb, only in-frame clones are kept and a portion is missing. Of roughly 120,000 clones listed, about 95% were seen once; the top ten hold 2.9%. Source: peripheral blood, taken 28 days after the second AZD1222 dose. The source is an adult who received the AZD1222 COVID-19 vaccine.

This chain links TRBV19 with TRBJ2-1, with 7 bases aligning to TRBD1. Unmatched junction bases numbered 1, after V lost 3 bases and J lost 5 bases. The CDR3 extends over 13 amino acids. CDR1 and CDR2 from the germline V gene are LNHDA and SQIVND (reference sequence). CDR3 loop: CASSMGQNNEQFF. CDR3 nucleotide sequence: TGTGCCAGTAGTATGGGACAGAACAATGAGCAGTTCTTC.

This chain joins TRBV4-2 and TRBJ1-1, with D possibly matching TRBD1 (6 bases). Trimming left V 5 bases short and J 1 base short, with 14 bases between. The CDR3 loop spans 15 amino acids. From germline, CDR1 is LGHNA and CDR2 YNFKEQ. Here the CDR3 DNA reads TGTGCCAGCAGCGCCCCGGGACAAGGGAACACTGAAGCTTTCTTT. This gives the protein CASSAPGQGNTEAFF.

The chain recombines TRBV19 with TRBJ1-2; D gene unclear. The V gene lost 11 bases and the J gene lost 5 bases, with 24 bases spanning the gap. Germline CDR1 and CDR2: LNHDA and SQIVND (reference sequence). The CDR3 is 15 residues long. The CDR3 DNA follows: TGTGCCTCCATCCCGCACGGGGATTCCGCTTATGGCTACACCTTC. Translated: CASIPHGDSAYGYTF.

This sequence joins TRBV3-1 (or the pseudogene TRBV3-2) and TRBJ1-3, with 7 bases matching TRBD1. The CDR3 spans 14 residues. Germline trimming cut 1 base from V and 5 bases from J; bases unmatched to any gene: 2. CDR1 is LGHDT, CDR2 YNNKEL, per germline (reference sequence). The CDR3 loop is CASSQGTGRNTIYF. CDR3 in DNA: TGTGCCAGCAGCCAAGGGACAGGAAGAAACACCATATATTTT.

CDR3 region: CASSQFNRQGVTGELFF. CDR3 coding DNA: TGTGCCAGCAGCCAATTCAACCGACAGGGAGTCACCGGGGAGCTGTTTTTT. The chain employs TRBV3-1 (or the pseudogene TRBV3-2) and TRBJ2-2; 7 positions agree with TRBD1. Trimming at V came to 2 bases and at J to 4 bases, leaving 10 bases not matched to a gene. CDR3 length: 17 amino acids. Germline V gives CDR1 LGHDT, CDR2 YNNKEL (reference sequence).

This clone has a single count. The V gene is TRBV7-9, the J gene TRBJ1-1; D is unclear. Trimming left V 3 bases short and J 2 bases short, with 10 bases between. Germline V lookup: CDR1 SEHNR, CDR2 FQNEAQ (reference sequence). This CDR3 has 14 amino acids. The chain's CDR3 is CASSFLFDNTEAFF. CDR3 DNA: TGTGCCAGCAGCTTTCTCTTCGACAACACTGAAGCTTTCTTT.

The V gene is TRBV27, the J gene TRBJ1-1, with D possibly being TRBD1 (6 bases). The CDR3 sequence is 14 residues long. The V gene's germline CDR1 is MNHEY and CDR2 SMNVEV (reference sequence). The V end lost 5 bases, the J end lost 3 bases, and 13 bases lay between the germline ends. CDR3 loop: CASSPISGDTEAFF. The CDR3 coding sequence is TGTGCCAGCAGTCCGATATCAGGGGACACTGAAGCTTTCTTT.

V gene TRBV7-9 combines with J gene TRBJ2-1, with 8 bases aligning to TRBD1. This CDR3 has 16 amino acids. Trimming removed 5 bases from V and 4 bases from J; junction bases left unmatched: 10. Germline V gene sequence: CDR1 SEHNR, CDR2 FQNEAQ (reference sequence). The CDR3 region has the DNA TGTGCCAGCAGCACGAAGGGCGGACAGGGTTACAATGAGCAGTTCTTC. Translating gives CASSTKGGQGYNEQFF.

The CDR3, as DNA: TGTGCCAGCAGCTTAGTCCCTCATCAGCCCCAGCATTTT. It codes for CASSLVPHQPQHF. The chain has TRBV11-2 and TRBJ1-5; no clear D gene. The CDR3 contains 13 residues. Germline-derived CDR1 and CDR2 are SGHAT and FQNNGV. V was trimmed by 1 base and J by 5 bases, leaving 6 bases between them.

This chain joins TRBV6-5 and TRBJ1-1, with 10 bases that match TRBD1. V gave up 10 bases and J gave up 3 bases; unmatched junction bases: 8. This CDR3 region has 14 residues. The germline gives CDR1 MNHEY, CDR2 SVGAGI. CDR3 bases: TGTGCCACCAACCCGACAGGGGGCCACACTGAAGCTTTCTTT. It codes for CATNPTGGHTEAFF.

The chain recombines TRBV9 with TRBJ2-2; 8 bases agree with TRBD1. V shed 2 bases, J shed 6 bases, and the junction held 3 bases outside the gene matches. CDR1 is SGDLS, CDR2 YYNGEE, per germline. CDR3 length: 14 amino acids. The CDR3 loop reads CASSVQGAPGELFF. The CDR3 nucleotides read TGTGCCAGCAGCGTCCAGGGGGCCCCCGGGGAGCTGTTTTTT. Full variable domain (remainder filled in from reference TRBV9 and TRBJ2-2): DSGVTQTPKHLITATGQRVTLRCSPRSGDLSVYWYQQSLDQGLQFLIQYYNGEERAKGNILERFSAQQFPDLHSELNLSSLELGDSALYFCASSVQGAPGELFFGEGSRLTVL.

This chain uses TRBV7-9 with TRBJ2-1; D assignment may be TRBD1 or TRBD2 (6 bases each). The CDR3 has 13 amino acids. Trimming left V 5 bases short and J 7 bases short, with 12 bases between. Germline V gives CDR1 SEHNR, CDR2 FQNEAQ (reference sequence). The CDR3 sequence: CASSVGGTNEQFF. The CDR3 nucleotides are TGTGCCAGCAGCGTCGGCGGGACAAATGAGCAGTTCTTC.

J is TRBJ1-1 and V is TRBV10-1; 7 bases line up with TRBD1. The CDR3 is 14 amino acids. V lost 6 bases to trimming and J lost 4 bases; unmatched junction nucleotides: 8. Germline V gives CDR1 WNHNN, CDR2 SYGVQD (reference sequence). Here the CDR3 DNA reads TGCGCCAGCAGCGGACAGGAGGCTGTCACTGAAGCTTTCTTT. Its protein is CASSGQEAVTEAFF.

This clone turned up a few times. The rearrangement uses TRBV3-1 (or the pseudogene TRBV3-2) and TRBJ2-1; TRBD2 aligns across 11 bases. J was trimmed by 4 bases and V by 4 bases; bases with no gene match: 6. Germline CDR1 is LGHDT and CDR2 is YNNKEL (reference sequence). This CDR3 comprises 16 residues. In DNA form, the CDR3 reads TGTGCCAGCAGCCCCCCTCCTAGCGGGGGGTACAATGAGCAGTTCTTC. Translating it yields CASSPPPSGGYNEQFF.

This chain joins TRBV2 and TRBJ2-1; 11 bases align to TRBD1. The CDR3 totals 15 residues. With 8 bases clipped from V and 5 bases from J, the junction kept 8 bases outside the gene matches. Germline CDR1 and CDR2: SNHLY and FYNNEI. The CDR3 reads CASPSGQGADNEQFF. The CDR3 DNA reads as TGTGCCAGCCCATCCGGACAGGGGGCTGACAATGAGCAGTTCTTC.